This is a list of T cell receptor beta chains from one sample in a study of T cells after yellow fever vaccination. TCRdb itself ran the 5' RACE reads through MiXCR, one entry per CDR3 protein. The sample holds 300,000 or so distinct CDR3 sequences, 10% to 15% seen once. This sample comprised CD4+ T cells sorted from PBMCs, obtained 45 days after the yellow fever booster vaccination. These receptors were obtained from a man aged 30 to 39 who received the YFV17D yellow fever vaccine. The CDR3 runs from the conserved cysteine through the conserved F or W. Fields, in order: V gene, clone size, J gene, D gene, CDR3 protein, CDR3 DNA. D genes are given only for firm matches. Expanded clones are given a class, and other clones once, few, many or no size at all.

TRBV5-1	few	TRBJ2-1	TRBD2	CASSPPSSGSNEQFF	TGCGCCAGCAGCCCCCCTTCGAGCGGGAGTAATGAGCAGTTCTTC
TRBV29-1	-	TRBJ2-5	TRBD2	CSVAASGRYQETQYF	TGCAGCGTCGCCGCTAGCGGGAGGTACCAAGAGACCCAGTACTTC
TRBV5-1	-	TRBJ2-2	TRBD1	CASSSGQGYTGELFF	TGCGCCAGCAGCTCTGGACAGGGGTACACCGGGGAGCTGTTTTTT
TRBV11-1	few	TRBJ2-7	-	CATGINSYEQYF	TGTGCCACCGGGATTAACTCCTACGAGCAGTACTTC
TRBV6-1	few	TRBJ2-7	-	CASSDRSPGEQYF	TGTGCCAGCAGTGATAGGTCTCCTGGGGAGCAGTACTTC
TRBV10-1	-	TRBJ2-2	TRBD2	CASSERRQGGGRATGELFF	TGCGCCAGCAGTGAGAGGAGGCAGGGAGGCGGGAGAGCAACCGGGGAGCTGTTTTTT
TRBV7-6	-	TRBJ1-6	TRBD1	CASSLGTGNNSPLHF	TGTGCCAGCAGCCTCGGGACAGGGAACAATTCACCCCTCCACTTT
TRBV5-1	-	TRBJ2-1	-	CANRSGGGSYNEQFF	TGCGCCAACCGTAGCGGAGGAGGCTCCTACAATGAGCAGTTCTTC
TRBV27	-	TRBJ2-1	-	CASSLLQGYNEQFF	TGTGCCAGCAGTTTACTACAGGGTTACAATGAGCAGTTCTTC
TRBV7-2	-	TRBJ2-1	-	CASSRSTGAYNEQFF	TGTGCCAGCAGCCGGTCGACAGGAGCCTACAATGAGCAGTTCTTC
TRBV30	-	TRBJ2-6	-	CAWSKGAGANVLTF	TGTGCCTGGAGTAAAGGGGCCGGGGCCAACGTCCTGACTTTC
TRBV7-8	many	TRBJ2-7	-	CASSRDYEQYF	TGTGCCAGCAGCCGGGACTACGAGCAGTACTTC
TRBV12-3/TRBV12-4	few	TRBJ2-2	-	CASKRSRNTGELFF	TGTGCCAGCAAACGGTCGCGGAACACCGGGGAGCTGTTTTTT
TRBV3-1	-	TRBJ2-4	-	CASSQDFWTSKLAKNIQYF	TGTGCCAGCAGCCAAGATTTTTGGACATCCAAACTAGCCAAAAACATTCAGTACTTC
TRBV4-3	many	TRBJ2-3	TRBD1	CASSQDRVLADTQYF	TGCGCCAGCAGCCAGGACAGGGTATTAGCAGATACGCAGTATTTT
TRBV5-1	-	TRBJ1-2	-	CASSRAPIEGYTF	TGCGCCAGCAGCAGGGCCCCAATCGAAGGCTACACCTTC
TRBV6-4	few	TRBJ2-2	-	CASKGFTGELFF	TGTGCCAGCAAGGGATTCACCGGGGAGCTGTTTTTT
TRBV18	-	TRBJ1-1	-	CASSAPNTEAFF	TGTGCCAGCTCCGCACCGAACACTGAAGCTTTCTTT
TRBV7-3	-	TRBJ2-5	-	CDSSTLAQETQYF	TGTGACAGCAGTACATTAGCGCAAGAGACCCAGTACTTC
TRBV15	few	TRBJ1-1	TRBD1	CATSRLQGMNTEAFF	TGTGCCACCAGCAGACTACAGGGGATGAACACTGAAGCTTTCTTT
TRBV5-1	-	TRBJ2-7	TRBD2	CASSLASGRAGYEQYF	TGCGCCAGCAGCTTGGCCAGCGGGAGGGCCGGATACGAGCAGTACTTC
TRBV6-5	few	TRBJ1-5	-	CASSSTQSNQPQHF	TGTGCCAGCAGTTCGACACAGAGCAATCAGCCCCAGCATTTT
TRBV20-1	few	TRBJ2-7	TRBD2	CSAPTGLATYEQYF	TGCAGTGCCCCGACCGGACTAGCGACCTACGAGCAGTACTTC
TRBV5-1	-	TRBJ2-5	-	CASYLVGGQETQYF	TGCGCCAGCTACTTAGTGGGGGGACAAGAGACCCAGTACTTC
TRBV6-5	-	TRBJ2-3	TRBD2	CASSWREVGDTQYF	TGTGCCAGCAGTTGGCGGGAGGTTGGAGATACGCAGTATTTT
TRBV28	-	TRBJ2-4	-	CASSRSGTAKNIQYF	TGTGCCAGCAGTCGTTCAGGAACGGCCAAAAACATTCAGTACTTC
TRBV7-2	-	TRBJ2-7	TRBD2	CASSQRTSRYEQYF	TGTGCCAGCAGTCAAAGGACTAGTCGCTACGAGCAGTACTTC
TRBV5-1	few	TRBJ2-1	-	CASSFGDSYNEQFF	TGCGCCAGCAGCTTTGGGGATTCTTACAATGAGCAGTTCTTC
TRBV12-3/TRBV12-4	-	TRBJ1-6	-	CASRTGGGHSPLHF	TGTGCCAGCAGGACCGGTGGGGGGCATTCACCCCTCCACTTT
TRBV28	-	TRBJ2-7	TRBD2	CASTAGTSGLEQYF	TGTGCCAGCACCGCCGGGACTAGCGGTTTGGAGCAGTACTTC
TRBV11-2	few	TRBJ2-3	TRBD2	CASALAGADSQYF	TGTGCCAGTGCACTAGCGGGAGCCGATTCGCAGTATTTT
TRBV20-1	many	TRBJ2-5	TRBD2	CSASGLAGQETQYF	TGCAGTGCTAGTGGGCTAGCGGGCCAAGAGACCCAGTACTTC
TRBV11-2	-	TRBJ2-5	TRBD2	CASSFDPGLAGEPGTQYF	TGTGCCAGCAGCTTCGATCCCGGACTAGCGGGAGAGCCGGGGACCCAGTACTTC
TRBV5-4	-	TRBJ2-3	-	CASSLVEGTDTQYF	TGTGCCAGCAGCTTGGTGGAGGGGACAGATACGCAGTATTTT
TRBV20-1	-	TRBJ2-7	TRBD1	CSAPRQGGIYEQYF	TGCAGTGCTCCACGACAGGGGGGGATCTACGAGCAGTACTTC
TRBV20-1	-	TRBJ2-7	-	CSWDPAQGYLEQYF	TGCAGCTGGGACCCGGCACAGGGCTATCTCGAGCAGTACTTC
TRBV6-2/TRBV6-3	few	TRBJ1-5	-	CASSYSRRADVGQPQHF	TGTGCCAGCAGTTACTCGAGAAGGGCAGACGTGGGTCAGCCCCAGCATTTT
TRBV7-6	once	TRBJ2-1	-	CASSPYQGRNSYNEQFF	TGTGCCAGCAGCCCGTACCAGGGGCGAAACTCCTACAATGAGCAGTTCTTC
TRBV6-2/TRBV6-3	many	TRBJ1-1	-	CASSYAFMNTEAFF	TGTGCCAGCAGTTACGCGTTCATGAACACTGAAGCTTTCTTT
TRBV4-1	many	TRBJ2-5	TRBD2	CASSPREGETQYF	TGCGCCAGCAGCCCCCGGGAGGGAGAGACCCAGTACTTC
TRBV11-3	once	TRBJ1-1	-	CASSLGMGSITEAFF	TGTGCCAGCAGCTTAGGTATGGGGTCCATCACTGAAGCTTTCTTT
TRBV7-2	-	TRBJ1-5	-	CASSFPGNNQPQHF	TGTGCCAGCAGCTTCCCCGGAAACAATCAGCCCCAGCATTTT
TRBV20-1	many	TRBJ2-3	-	CSALVSTDTQYF	TGCAGTGCTTTAGTTAGCACAGATACGCAGTATTTT
TRBV6-2/TRBV6-3	few	TRBJ2-5	-	CASSRLRLKLEETQYF	TGTGCCAGCAGCCGACTACGTTTGAAGCTCGAAGAGACCCAGTACTTC
TRBV5-5	few	TRBJ2-5	-	CASSARVSETQYF	TGTGCCAGCAGCGCTAGGGTGTCAGAGACCCAGTACTTC
TRBV29-1	-	TRBJ2-7	TRBD1	CSVRQGAENEQYF	TGCAGCGTTCGACAGGGGGCTGAAAACGAGCAGTACTTC
TRBV7-2	-	TRBJ2-7	-	CASSGPVGGQYF	TGTGCCAGCAGCGGACCAGTTGGAGGGCAGTACTTC
TRBV20-1	many	TRBJ2-1	-	CSARVTVEQFF	TGCAGTGCTAGAGTAACTGTTGAGCAGTTCTTC